These T cell receptor beta chains were read from a single sample in a study of technical replicates of blood from four donors. The assay was immunoSEQ multiplex PCR, and TCRdb's table has in-frame clones only and misses some. The table has 55,000 to 75,000 clones, 75% to 90% seen once. The specimen was PBMCs. Every receptor here comes from a human donor in good health. Some clones in this sample may be carry-over from other donors' samples. The CDR3 runs from the conserved cysteine through the conserved F or W. The D gene is left open where the match is weak. Clone size, where shown, is once, few, many, or a class for clones that have expanded.

.	TRBV21-1	17	.	TRBJ1-1	TGTGCCAGCAGCACGCAAGGACAGGGGCCTTCGAACACTGAAGCTTTCTTT	CASSTQGQGPSNTEAFF
.	TRBV15	16	TRBD2	TRBJ2-7	TGTGCCACCAGCAGAGATCGGGGCGGGGGGTATGACGAGCAGTACTTC	CATSRDRGGGYDEQYF
.	TRBV19	16	TRBD1	TRBJ2-7	TGTGCCAGTAGCCGCGGTTCGGCACAGGGGGGCTACGAGCAGTACTTC	CASSRGSAQGGYEQYF
.	TRBV18	13	.	TRBJ2-7	TGTGCCAGCTCACCGGCAGGGTCCTACGAGCAGTACTTC	CASSPAGSYEQYF
once	TRBV5-5	16	.	TRBJ1-5	TGTGCCAGCACCCCGGACAGTTACAATAGCAATCAGCCCCAGCATTTT	CASTPDSYNSNQPQHF
.	TRBV4-3	16	.	TRBJ1-1	TGCGCCAGCAGCCAAGATCGACAAGGGGGTTTGACTGAAGCTTTCTTT	CASSQDRQGGLTEAFF
.	TRBV7-6	15	TRBD2	TRBJ2-1	TGTGCCAGCAGCTTAGCTAGCGGGGGGCGGGGTGAGCAGTTCTTC	CASSLASGGRGEQFF
few	TRBV10-3	12	.	TRBJ2-7	TGTGCCATCAGTGAGTCGTCATACGAGCAGTACTTC	CAISESSYEQYF
.	TRBV5-1	15	.	TRBJ1-4	TGCGCCAGCAGCGGCACAGGGTCTTCGAATGAAAAACTGTTTTTT	CASSGTGSSNEKLFF
.	TRBV18	12	.	TRBJ2-7	TGTGCCAGCTCGACACAGGGAGACGAGCAGTACTTC	CASSTQGDEQYF
.	TRBV5-4	11	.	TRBJ1-5	TGTGCCAGCAGTCCAGACTCCCCCCAGCATTTT	CASSPDSPQHF
.	TRBV5-1	13	TRBD2	TRBJ2-7	TGCGCCAGCAGCTCTAGCGGGAGGGGTGAGCAGTACTTC	CASSSSGRGEQYF
.	TRBV2	12	.	TRBJ2-1	TGTGCCAGCAGAGGGGGGGGCTATGAGCAGTTCTTC	CASRGGGYEQFF
.	TRBV19	17	TRBD1	TRBJ2-7	TGTGCCAGTAGTACTTCGGGTGCATGGACAGGCACCTACGAGCAGTACTTC	CASSTSGAWTGTYEQYF
.	TRBV10-3	13	TRBD2	TRBJ2-1	TGTGCCACTCAAAGCGGGATTTGGGATGAGCAGTTCTTC	CATQSGIWDEQFF
.	TRBV10-3	16	.	TRBJ1-5	TGTGCCATCAGTGCCCACAGGCGCCTGGGGAATCAGCCCCAGCATTTT	CAISAHRRLGNQPQHF
.	TRBV7-2	14	.	TRBJ1-2	TGTGCCAGCAGCCCCGTCGGGGCTAACTATGGCTACACCTTC	CASSPVGANYGYTF
once	TRBV30	14	TRBD1	TRBJ2-7	TGTGCCTGGCGGGACAGGGGCCGGCCCTACGAGCAGTACTTC	CAWRDRGRPYEQYF
.	TRBV6-6	15	TRBD1	TRBJ2-1	TGTGCCAGCAGAAAACAGGGGGCGGCCTACAATGAGCAGTTCTTC	CASRKQGAAYNEQFF
.	TRBV12-5	12	.	TRBJ2-5	TGTGCTAGTGGTTTGACGGGGGAGACCCAGTACTTC	CASGLTGETQYF
.	TRBV21-1	16	.	TRBJ1-3	TGTGCCAGCAGCAAAGCCCGACCAGCGGTTGGAAACACCATATATTTT	CASSKARPAVGNTIYF
.	TRBV4-3	13	.	TRBJ2-1	TGCGCCAGCAGCCAAATGGAAGCGTATGAGCAGTTCTTC	CASSQMEAYEQFF
.	TRBV7-2	12	.	TRBJ2-1	TGTGCCAGCAGCTTACGCACTAAAGAGCAGTTCTTC	CASSLRTKEQFF
once	TRBV6-5	13	.	TRBJ1-5	TGTGCCAGCACTGCAGGGATCGGGCAGCCCCAGCATTTT	CASTAGIGQPQHF
.	TRBV5-1	15	TRBD2	TRBJ2-5	TGCGCCAGCTCGACCCTGCCAGCGGGGGGGGAGACCCAGTACTTC	CASSTLPAGGETQYF
.	TRBV5-4	15	.	TRBJ2-5	TGTGCCAGCAGCTTGGGGACAGTCTCCGTGAGGACCCAGTACTTC	CASSLGTVSVRTQYF
once	TRBV7-3	14	TRBD2	TRBJ2-3	TGTGCCAGCAGCCTAGCGGGGGGGCGAGATACGCAGTATTTT	CASSLAGGRDTQYF
.	TRBV27	14	TRBD1	TRBJ2-4	TGTGCCAGCCAACAGGGGCTAGCCAAAAACATTCAGTACTTC	CASQQGLAKNIQYF
.	TRBV10-3	18	TRBD1	TRBJ1-6	TGTGCCATCAGTTCTTCCGGGACAGGGGGTTCCTATAATTCACCCCTCCACTTT	CAISSSGTGGSYNSPLHF
.	TRBV11-1	13	.	TRBJ2-3	TGTGCCAGCAGCCTGACCCCTAGGGATACGCAGTATTTT	CASSLTPRDTQYF
.	TRBV10-3	13	TRBD1	TRBJ1-2	TGTGCCATCAGTTCAGGGGGTGACTATGGCTACACCTTC	CAISSGGDYGYTF
.	TRBV19	19	TRBD2	TRBJ2-1	TGTGCCAGTAGTATTCTCCCAAGGACTAGCGGGAGTCCATACAATGAGCAGTTCTTC	CASSILPRTSGSPYNEQFF
.	TRBV9	12	TRBD2	TRBJ2-7	TGTGCCAGCAGCGTAGAGCGGGGCGAGCAGTACTTC	CASSVERGEQYF
.	TRBV4-3	15	TRBD2	TRBJ2-1	TGCGCCAGCAGCCAAGGACGGGGGGTCCACAATGAGCAGTTCTTC	CASSQGRGVHNEQFF
.	TRBV9	14	.	TRBJ1-2	TGTGCCAGCAGCGTAGACCAGGGATACTATGGCTACACCTTC	CASSVDQGYYGYTF
.	TRBV4-3	14	.	TRBJ2-7	TGCGCCAGCAGCCACGGCCGCGGTCCCTACGAGCAGTACTTC	CASSHGRGPYEQYF
.	TRBV5-6	15	TRBD1	TRBJ1-2	TGTGCCAGCAGCTTGGCGGGACAGCTAGAGTCTGGCTACACCTTC	CASSLAGQLESGYTF
.	TRBV18	18	.	TRBJ1-2	TGTGCCAGCTCACCACCGGGTCTAGGACTGGGAGGGTACTATGGCTACACCTTC	CASSPPGLGLGGYYGYTF
.	TRBV7-2	12	TRBD1	TRBJ1-2	TGTGCCAGCAGGAGACAGGGTTCAGGCTACACCTTC	CASRRQGSGYTF
once	TRBV11-2	14	.	TRBJ2-1	TGTGCCAGCAGCCCCGGACAGCGCTACAATGAGCAGTTCTTC	CASSPGQRYNEQFF
.	TRBV30	16	TRBD1	TRBJ1-5	TGTGCCTGGCCACCTGAGGGGACAGGTAGCAATCAGCCCCAGCATTTT	CAWPPEGTGSNQPQHF
.	TRBV5-1	16	TRBD2	TRBJ2-7	TGCGCCAGCAGTCCAGATCTAGCGGGAGTATCCTACGAGCAGTACTTC	CASSPDLAGVSYEQYF
.	TRBV5-6	15	.	TRBJ1-1	TGTGCCAGCAGCTTGGTTTACGGGGGTTACACTGAAGCTTTCTTT	CASSLVYGGYTEAFF
.	TRBV7-6	19	TRBD1	TRBJ2-1	TGTGCCAGCAGCTCTTCGCCTTGGCGGGACAGGGCCCTAATCGGTGAGCAGTTCTTC	CASSSSPWRDRALIGEQFF
.	TRBV5-5	16	.	TRBJ1-1	TGTGCCAGCAGCTTGGTTACAGGGACAATGAACACTGAAGCTTTCTTT	CASSLVTGTMNTEAFF
.	TRBV19	13	.	TRBJ1-5	TGTGCCAGTAGCAAAGGCGGGAATCAGCCCCAGCATTTT	CASSKGGNQPQHF
.	TRBV7-8	15	TRBD2	TRBJ2-2	TGTGCCAGCAGCCCCCGCGGGAGGGACACCGGGGAGCTGTTTTTT	CASSPRGRDTGELFF
.	TRBV7-2	15	TRBD2	TRBJ2-5	TGTGCCAGCAGCTTCCCTAGCGGGGGAAGGGAGACCCAGTACTTC	CASSFPSGGRETQYF
.	TRBV18	11	.	TRBJ2-1	TGTGCCAGCTCACCATTGGGGGGGCAGTTCTTC	CASSPLGGQFF
.	TRBV7-9	16	TRBD1	TRBJ1-3	TGTGCCAGCAGCCCGCGGGGACAGGGGTTCGGAAACACCATATATTTT	CASSPRGQGFGNTIYF
.	TRBV5-4	15	TRBD1	TRBJ1-4	TGTGCCAGCAGCTCACAGGGGGTGATTAATGAAAAACTGTTTTTT	CASSSQGVINEKLFF
.	TRBV5-1	15	TRBD2	TRBJ2-1	TGCGCCAGCAACCCACTAGCGGGGGGCCTGCATGAGCAGTTCTTC	CASNPLAGGLHEQFF
.	TRBV30	15	TRBD1	TRBJ2-7	TGTGCCTGGACGCCCGGGACAGAGAGCTCCTACGAGCAGTACTTC	CAWTPGTESSYEQYF